These 9 T cell receptor beta chains were all obtained from the same sample, sequenced in a study of regulatory T cells in long-lasting Graves disease. Building of the TCR beta libraries involved iRepertoire HTBI primers and Arm-PCR of CDR3 regions. TCRdb re-called the multiplex PCR reads with MiXCR, one entry per CDR3 protein. This sample has 350,000 to 500,000 distinct CDR3 sequences; roughly 15% occur once, and the top ten carry 9.5% to 12%. Time point denoted: newly diagnosed GD, antithyroid drugs for less than 3 months. RNA isolated from PBMCs was used to make the TCR library. These records were also assigned to another study, of T cells in Graves' hyperthyroidism and ophthalmopathy.

Sequenced material: peripheral blood mononuclear cells (PBMCs), taken at new diagnosis, from a patient treated with antithyroid drugs. The source is a woman aged 25-40 years with Graves disease.

This clonotype was seen more than once but under ten times. Given a much more abundant clone one base away, this may be a read error. V gene TRBV11-2 combines with J gene TRBJ2-3; 9 nucleotides match TRBD1. V was pared by 3 bases and J by 0 bases, with 4 bases of the junction left unmatched. Germline V CDR1 and CDR2: SGHAT, FQNNGV. The CDR3 is 16 residues long. CDR3 region: CASSFTDRGSTDTQYF. The CDR3 DNA sequence: TGTGCCAGCAGCTTTACAGACAGGGGGAGCACAGATACGCAGTATTTT. The full variable domain, with the rest looked up from reference TRBV11-2 and TRBJ2-3, is EAGVAQSPRYKIIEKRQSVAFWCNPISGHATLYWYQQILGQGPKLLIQFQNNGVVDDSQLPKDRFSAERLKGVDSTLKIQPAKLEDSAVYLCASSFTDRGSTDTQYFGPGTRLTVL.

This clonotype was detected ten times or more. The gene calls are TRBV30 and TRBJ2-7; maybe TRBD1 (6 bases). Trimming shortened V by 0 bases and J by 2 bases, and 8 bases separated the two germline ends. Germline CDR1 reads GTSNPN; CDR2 reads SVGIG (reference sequence). CDR3 length equals 13 residues. This CDR3 reads CAWSVGGPYEQYF. The CDR3 coding sequence is TGTGCCTGGAGTGTTGGGGGCCCCTACGAGCAGTACTTC.

The chain is built from TRBV6-2 or TRBV6-3 and TRBJ1-1; no clear D gene. Germline V gene lookup returns CDR1 MNHEY and CDR2 SVGEGT. The CDR3 totals 14 residues. Trimming shortened V by 2 bases and J by 2 bases, and 9 bases separated the two germline ends. The CDR3 DNA sequence: TGTGCCAGCAGTTACCTCAGTGCCAACACTGAAGCTTTCTTT. Encoded protein: CASSYLSANTEAFF.

There are a few counts of this clonotype. The V call is TRBV6-2 or TRBV6-3, the J call TRBJ1-6; D call uncertain. CDR1 and CDR2 from the germline V gene are MNHEY and SVGEGT. The CDR3 is 15 amino acids. V dropped 5 bases and J dropped 10 bases, with 18 bases sitting between them. The CDR3, as DNA: TGTGCCAGCAGTCGTGTTTTAGGGTATGGGTCACCCCTCCACTTT. This encodes CASSRVLGYGSPLHF.

As for this clonotype: A clone one base away is much larger, so this may be a read error. The chain links TRBV11-2 to TRBJ1-4, with 8 bases identical to TRBD1. The V gene's germline CDR1 is SGHAT and CDR2 FQNNGV. J lost 12 bases, V lost 6 bases, and 15 bases had no gene match. CDR3 length: 15 amino acids. The CDR3 spells CASRKRDRLIGELFF. The CDR3 nucleotides are TGTGCCAGCAGGAAGAGGGACAGGTTAATCGGAGAACTGTTTTTT.

This clonotype was recorded at least ten times. The rearrangement joins TRBV6-2 or TRBV6-3 to TRBJ2-1, with D perhaps matching TRBD1 (5 bases). Trimming removed 5 bases at V and 0 bases at J, with 11 bases between. The CDR3 has 15 amino acids. The germline gives CDR1 MNHEY, CDR2 SVGEGT. The CDR3 is CASSETGSSYNEQFF. Here the CDR3 DNA reads TGTGCCAGCAGTGAAACAGGTAGCTCCTACAATGAGCAGTTCTTC.

This clonotype was detected many times. CDR3 sequence: CASSSSTSGPETQYF. CDR3 DNA: TGTGCCAGCAGTTCCTCGACTAGCGGCCCGGAGACCCAGTACTTC. The chain carries TRBV28 and TRBJ2-5; 9 nucleotides align to TRBD2. V gave up 4 bases and J gave up 5 bases; unmatched junction bases: 8. There are 15 residues in the CDR3. Germline loops: CDR1 MDHEN, CDR2 SYDVKM. Using reference TRBV28 and TRBJ2-5 for the parts outside the CDR3, the full variable domain is DVKVTQSSRYLVKRTGEKVFLECVQDMDHENMFWYRQDPGLGLRLIYFSYDVKMKEKGDIPEGYSVSREKKERFSLILESASTNQTSMYLCASSSSTSGPETQYFGPGTRLLVL.

This clonotype was detected ten times or more. The chain employs TRBV6-1 and TRBJ2-2; D is possibly TRBD2 (6 bases). The germline CDR1 and CDR2 sequences are MNHNS and SASEGT. The CDR3 is made up of 14 amino acids. V lost 4 bases, J lost 6 bases, and 12 bases lay in between. Here the CDR3 reads CASSVPPSAGELFF. The CDR3 nucleotides read TGTGCCAGCAGTGTCCCCCCTAGCGCCGGGGAGCTGTTTTTT.

This clonotype was detected ten times or more. This chain connects TRBV12-3 or TRBV12-4 to TRBJ2-7; D ambiguous. The CDR3 sequence is 11 residues long. V was pared by 6 bases and J by 3 bases, with 6 bases between. CDR3 nucleotide sequence: TGTGCCAGCAGGGGAATCTACGAGCAGTACTTC. The encoded protein is CASRGIYEQYF.